These T cell receptor beta chains were read from a single sample in a study of T cells after posttransplantation cyclophosphamide. Libraries were prepared by immunoSEQ multiplex PCR; TCRdb keeps only in-frame clonotypes and omits some of them. The sample holds about 47,000 clones, roughly 93% seen once. The sequencing input was PBMCs. The receptor set was obtained from a woman between 45 and 60 years old in good health and a related stem cell transplant donor. The CDR3 runs from the conserved cysteine through the conserved F or W. D genes are given only for firm matches. Clone size is given for some rows only: seen once, a few or many times, or a class if the clone is expanded.

j_call clone_size v_call d_call cdr3_aa cdr3_nt
TRBJ2-3 . TRBV5-1 . CASSLWGNTDTQYF TGCGCCAGCAGCCTGTGGGGCAACACAGATACGCAGTATTTT
TRBJ1-1 . TRBV7-9 TRBD1 CASSRDRGWTEAFF TGTGCCAGCAGCCGGGACAGGGGGTGGACTGAAGCTTTCTTT
TRBJ1-2 . TRBV4-1 . CASSKYQGRSNYGYTF TGCGCCAGCAGCAAGTATCAGGGAAGGTCCAACTATGGCTACACCTTC
TRBJ1-4 . TRBV28 TRBD1 CASRTGQVDEKLFF TGTGCCAGCAGAACGGGACAGGTCGATGAAAAACTGTTTTTT
TRBJ2-2 few TRBV28 TRBD2 CASRFLAGAPGELFF TGTGCCAGCAGATTTCTAGCGGGAGCCCCCGGGGAGCTGTTTTTT
TRBJ2-2 once TRBV19 TRBD1 CASSTEAQGASGELFF TGTGCCAGTAGTACGGAGGCGCAGGGGGCGTCCGGGGAGCTGTTTTTT
TRBJ2-1 . TRBV29-1 TRBD2 CSVVGRATSYNEQFF TGCAGCGTTGTCGGGAGGGCCACATCGTACAATGAGCAGTTCTTC
TRBJ2-2 . TRBV11-3 . CASSSTDSRTGELFF TGTGCCAGCAGCTCCACGGACAGCCGAACCGGGGAGCTGTTTTTT
TRBJ1-1 . TRBV7-8 . CASSWGVAGNTEAFF TGTGCCAGCAGCTGGGGCGTGGCCGGTAACACTGAAGCTTTCTTT
TRBJ2-5 . TRBV5-1 . CASSRHGANDETQYF TGCGCCAGCAGTAGGCATGGGGCTAATGATGAGACCCAGTACTTC
TRBJ1-1 . TRBV9 . CASSEPRPALRAFF TGTGCCAGCAGCGAGCCCCGTCCCGCGCTTCGCGCTTTCTTT
TRBJ2-5 . TRBV11-2 . CASSLVEGGPRETQYF TGTGCCAGCAGCTTAGTGGAGGGGGGGCCTCGAGAGACCCAGTACTTC
TRBJ2-3 . TRBV14 TRBD1 CASSPRDRGPDTQYF TGTGCCAGCAGCCCACGGGACAGGGGCCCAGATACGCAGTATTTT
TRBJ1-2 . TRBV23-1 . CASSHDTLLKKGYTF TGCGCCAGCAGTCACGACACCCTATTAAAGAAGGGCTACACCTTC
TRBJ1-2 . TRBV4-2 . CASSQDLNRNYGYTF TGTGCCAGCAGCCAAGATTTGAACAGAAACTATGGCTACACCTTC
TRBJ2-7 . TRBV5-1 . CASSLYARYEQYF TGCGCCAGCAGCTTGTATGCCAGGTACGAGCAGTACTTC
TRBJ2-5 . TRBV7-7 TRBD2 CASSLGGVGLAGAGETQYF TGTGCTAGCAGCTTAGGAGGGGTGGGACTAGCGGGAGCCGGGGAGACCCAGTACTTC
TRBJ1-5 . TRBV7-9 TRBD1 CASSPKARDRVNQPQHF TGTGCCAGCAGCCCGAAAGCCCGGGACAGGGTCAATCAGCCCCAGCATTTT
TRBJ2-3 . TRBV6-6 TRBD1 CASSKGQGGDTQYF TGTGCCAGCAGTAAGGGACAGGGAGGAGATACGCAGTATTTT
TRBJ1-1 . TRBV5-1 . CASSSGWGAEAFF TGCGCCAGCAGCTCCGGATGGGGGGCTGAAGCTTTCTTT
TRBJ2-3 . TRBV27 TRBD1 CASSLQWTGGRVSDTQYF TGTGCCAGCAGTTTACAATGGACAGGGGGGAGAGTGTCAGATACGCAGTATTTT
TRBJ2-7 . TRBV30 TRBD2 CAWSTGTSGRGAYEQYF TGTGCCTGGAGTACCGGGACTAGCGGGAGAGGAGCCTACGAGCAGTACTTC
TRBJ1-1 . TRBV2 . CATLRVNTEAFF TGTGCCACCCTCAGGGTGAACACTGAAGCTTTCTTT
TRBJ2-5 few TRBV6-1 TRBD2 CASRASGQETQYF TGTGCCAGCAGGGCTAGCGGCCAAGAGACCCAGTACTTC
TRBJ2-7 . TRBV11-2 TRBD1 CASSLVVRFGTGRYEQYF TGTGCCAGCAGCTTAGTGGTTAGGTTTGGGACAGGGAGGTACGAGCAGTACTTC
TRBJ2-2 . TRBV7-2 TRBD2 CASSRGGGVTGELFF TGTGCCAGCAGCCGGGGGGGCGGTGTCACCGGGGAGCTGTTTTTT
TRBJ2-1 . TRBV10-1 . CASSESTRIGRNEQFF TGCGCCAGCAGTGAGTCGACCAGGATTGGCCGCAATGAGCAGTTCTTC
TRBJ1-1 . TRBV15 TRBD1 CATSRRQGNDEAFF TGTGCCACCAGCAGGCGACAGGGGAATGATGAAGCTTTCTTT